The clone carrying this T cell receptor beta chain was detected only once. TCRdb reprocessed the PCR reads with MiXCR, giving one entry per CDR3 protein. The sample has under 95,000 distinct CDR3 sequences; 45% to 50% are singletons. This entry is derived from a study of CDR3 diversity in severe acne. Germline values: CDR1 DFQATT, CDR2 SNEGSKA (reference sequence). The CDR3 has 12 residues. V was cut by 6 bases and J by 2 bases, with 11 bases left in between. This chain uses TRBV20-1 with TRBJ2-7; no definite D call. Material: blood. The TCR was taken from a male donor in good health, serving as a control. This chain's CDR3 is CSAAGFPYEQYF. The CDR3 nucleotides read TGCAGTGCAGCCGGTTTCCCCTACGAGCAGTACTTC.